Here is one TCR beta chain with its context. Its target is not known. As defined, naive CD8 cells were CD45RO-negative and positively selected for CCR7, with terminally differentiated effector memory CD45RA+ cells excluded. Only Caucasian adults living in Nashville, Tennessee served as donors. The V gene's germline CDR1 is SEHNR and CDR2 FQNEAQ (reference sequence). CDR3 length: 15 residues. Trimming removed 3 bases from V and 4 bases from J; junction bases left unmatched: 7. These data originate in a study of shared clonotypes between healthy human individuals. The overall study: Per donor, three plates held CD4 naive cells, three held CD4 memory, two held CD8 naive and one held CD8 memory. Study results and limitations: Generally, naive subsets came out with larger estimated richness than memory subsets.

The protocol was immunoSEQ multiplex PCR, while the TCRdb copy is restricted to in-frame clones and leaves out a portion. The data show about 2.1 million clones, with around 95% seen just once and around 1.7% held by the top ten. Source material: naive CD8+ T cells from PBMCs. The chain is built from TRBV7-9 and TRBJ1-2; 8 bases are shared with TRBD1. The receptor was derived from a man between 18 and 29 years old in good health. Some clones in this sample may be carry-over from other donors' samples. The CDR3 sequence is CASSLGRGLGYGYTF. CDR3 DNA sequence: TGTGCCAGCAGCTTGGGCAGGGGGCTTGGCTATGGCTACACCTTC.